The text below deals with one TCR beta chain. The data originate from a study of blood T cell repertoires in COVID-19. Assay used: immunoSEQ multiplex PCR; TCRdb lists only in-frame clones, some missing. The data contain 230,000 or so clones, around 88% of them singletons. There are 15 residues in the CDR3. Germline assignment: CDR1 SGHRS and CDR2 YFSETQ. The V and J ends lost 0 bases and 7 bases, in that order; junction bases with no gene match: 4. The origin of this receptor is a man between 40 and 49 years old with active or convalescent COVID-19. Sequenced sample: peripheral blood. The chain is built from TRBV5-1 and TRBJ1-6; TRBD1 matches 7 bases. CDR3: CASSLGGQPNSPLHF. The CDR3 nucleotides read TGCGCCAGCAGCTTGGGGGGACAGCCGAATTCACCCCTCCACTTT. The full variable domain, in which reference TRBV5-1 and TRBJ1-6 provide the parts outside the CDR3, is KAGVTQTPRYLIKTRGQQVTLSCSPISGHRSVSWYQQTPGQGLQFLFEYFSETQRNKGNFPGRFSGRQFSNSRSEMNVSTLELGDSALYLCASSLGGQPNSPLHFGNGTRLTVT.